These T cell receptor beta chains were read from a single sample in a study of blood T cell repertoires in COVID-19. Sequenced by immunoSEQ multiplex PCR; TCRdb stores in-frame clones only, minus some. Of approximately 150,000 clones listed, about 80% were seen once; the top ten hold around 3.7%. Sequencing was done on a sample of peripheral blood. Source of these receptors: a man in his 70s who had recovered from COVID-19. Each CDR3 is given with its conserved first and last residue. The D gene is left open where the match is weak. A clone size is listed for some rows: how often the clone was seen (once, few, many), or a class if it is expanded.

TRBV11-3	NA	NA	TRBJ2-1	TGTGCCAGCAGCACCGGACTTGACGACGCGAGTGAGCAGTTCTTC	CASSTGLDDASEQFF
TRBV5-1	once	TRBD1	TRBJ2-1	TGCGCCAGCAGCATTGGTACAGGGGCTGCGGGTGAGCAGTTCTTC	CASSIGTGAAGEQFF
TRBV6-4	NA	TRBD1	TRBJ1-3	TGTGCCAGCAGTGGTGCCGAGACAGGGGGAAACACCATATATTTT	CASSGAETGGNTIYF
TRBV28	NA	TRBD1	TRBJ1-2	TGTGCCAGCTCCCCAAAAGACAGGGGCAACTATGGCTACACCTTC	CASSPKDRGNYGYTF
TRBV10-1	NA	NA	TRBJ2-7	TGCGCCAGCAGTGAGTCGGGCAGGGTTTACGAGCAGTACTTC	CASSESGRVYEQYF
TRBV15	NA	TRBD2	TRBJ2-5	TGTGCCACCAGCAGGGCTAGCGGGGGCGGGGAGACCCAGTACTTC	CATSRASGGGETQYF
TRBV24-1	NA	TRBD2	TRBJ2-1	TGTGCCACCAGTGTCGGGACTAGCGGTTACAATGAGCAGTTCTTC	CATSVGTSGYNEQFF
TRBV2	NA	TRBD2	TRBJ2-5	TGTGCCAGCAAGGTGGCTAGCGGGAGTTTGGAGACCCAGTACTTC	CASKVASGSLETQYF
TRBV10-1	NA	NA	TRBJ2-5	TGCGCCAGAAGTGCTCGTTTGGACTCGGTTCAAGAGACCCAGTACTTC	CARSARLDSVQETQYF
TRBV25-1	NA	TRBD1	TRBJ2-1	TGTGCCAGCAGCGGGACAGTTTACAATGAGCAGTTCTTC	CASSGTVYNEQFF
TRBV19	NA	NA	TRBJ2-7	TGTGCCAGTAGTATGTTGGCCGGGGAAGGTAGTTGGCCCTACGAGCAGTACTTC	CASSMLAGEGSWPYEQYF
TRBV6-6	NA	TRBD2	TRBJ2-2	TGTGCCAGCAGTCGGAGACTAGCGGGAGGGGGGACCGGGGAGCTGTTTTTT	CASSRRLAGGGTGELFF
TRBV4-1	NA	NA	TRBJ2-7	TGCGCCAGCAGCCTCGGGGAGAGCTACGAGCAGTACTTC	CASSLGESYEQYF
TRBV21-1	NA	NA	TRBJ2-7	TGTGCCAGAAGTACTAGCCCCATCGTCAAGGAGCAGTACTTC	CARSTSPIVKEQYF
TRBV29-1	NA	TRBD1	TRBJ2-5	TGCAGCGCCTCGGGACAGGGGGGAGAGACCCAGTACTTC	CSASGQGGETQYF
TRBV20-1	NA	TRBD2	TRBJ2-1	TGCAGTGCTATCAGTAGCGGGCGGGTGTTCTTC	CSAISSGRVFF
TRBV7-8	NA	TRBD1	TRBJ1-5	TGTGCCAGCAGCTTACAACAGGGGAACAACCAGCCCCAGCATTTT	CASSLQQGNNQPQHF
TRBV27	NA	NA	TRBJ2-2	TGTGCCAGCAGTGCGGTTGCGGCGAACACCGGGGAGCTGTTTTTT	CASSAVAANTGELFF
TRBV29-1	NA	TRBD2	TRBJ2-3	TGCAGCGTTTCCCCTCTGGCTAGCGGGAGACCAGATACGCAGTATTTT	CSVSPLASGRPDTQYF
TRBV18	NA	TRBD1	TRBJ1-2	TGTGCCAGCTCCCCAACCCCAGGGACAGGGGATAGCTATGGCTACACCTTC	CASSPTPGTGDSYGYTF
TRBV19	NA	TRBD1	TRBJ2-6	TGTGCCAGTACCAGACAGGGTTACGGGGCCAACGTCCTGACTTTC	CASTRQGYGANVLTF
TRBV4-1	few	TRBD1	TRBJ1-1	TGCGCCAGCAGCCAAGTATATGGACAGGGGGGCTCCCCTTCCCTGAACACTGAAGCTTTCTTT	CASSQVYGQGGSPSLNTEAFF
TRBV5-1	NA	TRBD1	TRBJ2-7	TGCGCCAGCAGCCGGGCGGGGACAGGGAACACCTACGAGCAGTACTTC	CASSRAGTGNTYEQYF
TRBV5-1	NA	TRBD2	TRBJ2-2	TGCGCCAGCAGTTCTGGACTAGCGGGGAACACCGGGGAGCTGTTTTTT	CASSSGLAGNTGELFF
TRBV6-6	NA	NA	TRBJ2-7	TGTGCCAGCAGTTACTCGACCGGGGACGAGCAGTACTTC	CASSYSTGDEQYF
TRBV5-1	NA	TRBD2	TRBJ2-3	TGCGCCAGCAGCTTGGGCGTAGCGGGGCCTAGCACAGATACGCAGTATTTT	CASSLGVAGPSTDTQYF
TRBV6-4	NA	NA	TRBJ2-7	TGTGCCAGCAGTCCGGGCCCGGGGAGTTACGAGCAGTACTTC	CASSPGPGSYEQYF
TRBV29-1	once	TRBD2	TRBJ2-5	TGCAGCGTTGACGGACTAGCGGGACTGACCCAGTACTTC	CSVDGLAGLTQYF
TRBV6-1	NA	NA	TRBJ1-4	TGTGCCAGCAGTGATGTAGGGAGGTTTGAGGAAAAACTGTTTTTT	CASSDVGRFEEKLFF
TRBV5-1	NA	TRBD1	TRBJ1-2	TGCGCCAGCAGCTTGGAGACGACAGGGGTCTATGGCTACACCTTC	CASSLETTGVYGYTF
TRBV29-1	NA	TRBD2	TRBJ2-7	TGCAGCGTCTTAGCGGGAGGCTTAGGATCGGGCGAGCAGTACTTC	CSVLAGGLGSGEQYF
TRBV10-3	NA	NA	TRBJ1-1	TGTGCCATCAGCCGGTTGGGGAGGGACACTGAAGCTTTCTTT	CAISRLGRDTEAFF
TRBV7-2	few	NA	TRBJ1-2	TGTGCCAGCAGCTTACGGGGGAGTGATGGCTACACCTTC	CASSLRGSDGYTF
TRBV9	NA	NA	TRBJ2-6	TGTGCCAGCAGCGTCAGGAACTCTGGGGCCAACGTCCTGACTTTC	CASSVRNSGANVLTF
TRBV5-1	NA	TRBD2	TRBJ2-1	TGCGCCAGCAGCTTGGTTACCGGGAGGGACTACAATGAGCAGTTCTTC	CASSLVTGRDYNEQFF
TRBV30	NA	TRBD1	TRBJ2-7	TGTGCCTGGACTTACTGGACAGGGCGGGGAGAGCAGTACTTC	CAWTYWTGRGEQYF
TRBV3-1/TRBV3-2	once	NA	TRBJ2-7	TGTGCCAGCAGCCAAGAACAGGGTCGGGGCGAGCAGTACTTC	CASSQEQGRGEQYF
TRBV27	NA	NA	TRBJ2-2	TGTGCCAGCAGTTCCCCAGGGGCACCGAACACCGGGGAGCTGTTTTTT	CASSSPGAPNTGELFF
TRBV7-7	few	TRBD1	TRBJ2-7	TGTGCCAGCAGCTTAGGGGACAGCCTATCCTACGAGCAGTACTTC	CASSLGDSLSYEQYF
TRBV6-2/TRBV6-3	NA	NA	TRBJ2-7	TGTGCCAGCAGTCCCGGGGGACTGACAGCCTACGAGCAGTACTTC	CASSPGGLTAYEQYF
TRBV5-1	NA	TRBD2	TRBJ2-1	TGCGCCAGCAGCCCCGTACGGACTAGCGGAGACTACAATGAGCAGTTCTTC	CASSPVRTSGDYNEQFF
TRBV4-1	NA	NA	TRBJ1-5	TGCGCCAGCAGCCAAGGTCCAGTAATTAGCAATCAGCCCCAGCATTTT	CASSQGPVISNQPQHF